The clone carrying this TCR beta chain was counted ten times or more. Its antigen is still unknown. Study observations and caveats: In terms of TCR gene usage, tumor memory CD4+ T cells clustered together with blood and lymph node memory CD4+ cells, as well as with lymph node naive CD4+ cells.

V trimming: 6 bases; J trimming: 6 bases; junction bases outside the gene matches: 5. The CDR3 is 14 amino acids. The V gene's germline CDR1 is MNHNY and CDR2 SVGAGI (reference sequence). From the 5' RACE reads, TCRdb called clonotypes with MiXCR, one entry per CDR3 protein. The repertoire has roughly 64,000 distinct CDR3 sequences, 22% of them found once; the top ten carry more than 2.5%. The source material was memory CD4+ T cells sorted from a lymph node. The subset is: memory CD4+ T cells, CD4+CD45RO+CD25-. The receptor's source is a female donor with breast cancer. The rearrangement joins TRBV6-6 to TRBJ1-5; TRBD1 matches at 10 bases. CDR3 sequence reads: CASRSGTGAQPQHF. CDR3 sequence (DNA): TGTGCCAGCAGGTCTGGGACAGGGGCTCAGCCCCAGCATTTT.